This T cell receptor (beta chain) was captured in a study of T cells in lung cancer brain metastases. General study findings and limits: Most clones were lesion-specific, with limited overlap between paired lesions (Morisita 0.2 to 0.25).

This CDR3 has 14 residues. J gave up 1 base and V 6 bases, and 2 bases lay outside the gene matches. CDR1 is SGHVS and CDR2 is FQNEAQ in the germline V gene. Marked H&E slides guided macrodissection of tumor areas from about 5 unstained, deparaffinized 7.5 to 10 um sections. Genomic DNA input was roughly 2.24 to 4.92 ug, equal within pairs. The protocol was immunoSEQ multiplex PCR, while the TCRdb copy is restricted to in-frame clones and leaves out a portion. The table has a few thousand clones, about 88% seen once. Regarding this clone: Its matching antigen is unknown.

Sequenced sample: tumor tissue from the primary lung tumor. The TCR comes from an older man with non-small cell lung cancer. The J gene is TRBJ1-5, the V gene TRBV7-8; the match to TRBD1 covers 8 bases. The CDR3 loop reads CASRDRASNQPQHF. Written as DNA, the CDR3 is TGTGCCAGCAGGGACAGGGCGAGCAATCAGCCCCAGCATTTT.